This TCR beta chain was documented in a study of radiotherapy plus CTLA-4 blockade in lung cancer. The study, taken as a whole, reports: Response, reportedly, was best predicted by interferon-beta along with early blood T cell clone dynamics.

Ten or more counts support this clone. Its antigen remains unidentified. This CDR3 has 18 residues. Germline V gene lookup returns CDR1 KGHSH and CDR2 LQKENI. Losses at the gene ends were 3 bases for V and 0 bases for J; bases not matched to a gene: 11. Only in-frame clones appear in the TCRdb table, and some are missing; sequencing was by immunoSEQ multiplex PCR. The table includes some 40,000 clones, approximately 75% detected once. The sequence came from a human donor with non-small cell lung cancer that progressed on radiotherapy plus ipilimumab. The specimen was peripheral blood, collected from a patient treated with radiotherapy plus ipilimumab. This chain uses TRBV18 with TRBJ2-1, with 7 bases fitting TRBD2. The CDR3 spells CASSPWLADVTSYNEQFF. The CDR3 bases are TGTGCCAGCTCACCCTGGCTAGCGGACGTTACCTCCTACAATGAGCAGTTCTTC.